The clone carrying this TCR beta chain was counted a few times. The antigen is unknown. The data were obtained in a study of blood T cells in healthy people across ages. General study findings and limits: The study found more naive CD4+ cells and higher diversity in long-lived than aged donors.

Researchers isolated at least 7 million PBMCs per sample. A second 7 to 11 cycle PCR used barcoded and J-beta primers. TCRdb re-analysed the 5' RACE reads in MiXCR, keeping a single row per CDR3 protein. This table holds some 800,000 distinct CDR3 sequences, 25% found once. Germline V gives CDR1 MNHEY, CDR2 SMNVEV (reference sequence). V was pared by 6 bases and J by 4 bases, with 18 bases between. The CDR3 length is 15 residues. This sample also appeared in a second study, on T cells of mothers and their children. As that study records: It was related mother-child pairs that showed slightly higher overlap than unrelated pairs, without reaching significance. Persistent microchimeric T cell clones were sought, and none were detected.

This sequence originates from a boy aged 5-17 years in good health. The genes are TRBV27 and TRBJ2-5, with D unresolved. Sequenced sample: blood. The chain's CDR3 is CASSNGRVPGETQYF. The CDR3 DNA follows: TGTGCCAGCAGCAATGGTAGGGTTCCAGGAGAGACCCAGTACTTC.